This T cell receptor beta chain originates from a study of blood T cell repertoires in COVID-19 (dated by TCRdb to about 2020). Regarding the study in general: Samples covering the acute and convalescent phases of COVID-19 were provided by collaborators in the United States, Italy and Spain. The material from the prospective study consisted of cDNA or gDNA derived from T cells, B-cell-depleted T cells, or PBMCs. The dataset comprised deeply sampled blood TCRbeta repertoires from subjects exposed to, actively infected with, or recovered from COVID-19. The repertoires were made available in a free public database intended to serve as a resource for research on the immune response to SARS-CoV-2. The samples were drawn from the first 160 participants of the ongoing ImmuneRACE study and from over a thousand subjects provided by 6 global collaborators. A de-identified subject ID, COVID-19 status, age in years and sex were almost always included in the sample metadata. HLA class I and class II types, where available, came from metadata supplied by the sample provider rather than from assay-based typing. Overall results and qualifications from the work: How much clinical and demographic metadata was included differed by source and by participant, and the metadata was provided uncurated.

Concerning this clone itself: It lacks a known antigen. No base qualities exist here, and no much larger clone lies one base off it.

TCRbeta CDR3 regions were amplified from genomic DNA by means of the immunoSEQ Assay, a bias-controlled multiplex PCR. The study's processing was this. Nucleated cell counts per sample were estimated from amplification of reference gene primers within the assay. To quantify the absolute abundance of each unique TCRbeta CDR3 rearrangement, sequence reads were collapsed and filtered. For each sample, productive Simpson clonality was calculated as the square root of Simpson's diversity index over productive rearrangements. TCRdb took over this immuneACCESS table, retaining in-frame rearrangements with V and J assigned. Such tables are incomplete; in checked studies, under half of the missing clones stem from an unresolved V gene, and the remainder is unexplained. V, J and clone size are taken as reported in that table, and D and trimming were inferred from the DNA itself. This sample comprises about 120,000 clones, over 70% of them detected only once. Roughly 2% of the sample rests with the top ten.

Each collaborating institution followed its own protocols to collect whole blood in K2EDTA tubes. For TCRbeta analysis, collaborator samples were shipped as frozen whole blood, as isolated PBMCs, or as DNA extracted from either sample type. For CDR1 and CDR2, the germline V gene lists MNHEY and SVGAGI. Trimming removed 6 bases from V and 8 bases from J; the gene matches leave 13 bases unexplained. The CDR3 has 15 amino acids, counting the end cysteine and phenylalanine. Only the CDR3 portion is preserved as DNA: 45 bases, with reading frame beginning at the first base. The specimen sequenced was peripheral blood. The origin of this receptor is a man between 65 and 85 years old with acute or convalescent COVID-19. In this chain, TRBV6-5 is recombined with TRBJ1-2, and 9 junctional nucleotides match TRBD1. The sequenced DNA: TGTGCCAGCAGAACCACAGGGGGCGCGTCCAGGGGCTACACCTTC. The resulting protein is CASRTTGGASRGYTF.